One sample yielded the 5 T cell receptor beta chains listed below, sequenced in a study of graft-versus-host responses after intestinal transplantation. Assay: immunoSEQ multiplex PCR; the TCRdb copy retains only in-frame clones and omits some. The sample holds roughly 17,000 clones; more than 75% are singletons and the top ten take under 60%. Here the sequenced sample was bone marrow, taken just under 130 days after transplant. Receptor source: a human patient who received an intestinal transplant, so some T cells may come from the graft donor.

The chain has TRBV5-1 and TRBJ1-1; no clear D gene. Trimming pared 0 bases from V and 2 bases from J, leaving 5 bases between. The CDR3 is made up of 13 amino acids. Germline V gene data show CDR1 as SGHRS and CDR2 as YFSETQ. The CDR3 region is CASSLETNTEAFF. DNA of the CDR3: TGCGCCAGCAGCTTGGAGACCAACACTGAAGCTTTCTTT.

The genes are TRBV7-6 and TRBJ1-5; D gene ambiguous. Germline V CDR1 and CDR2: SGHVS, FNYEAQ. This CDR3 comprises 14 residues. The ends were cut back, 5 bases at V and 7 bases at J, with 15 bases in the middle. CDR3 sequence: CASSVAQVGQPQHF. The CDR3 DNA reads as TGTGCCAGCAGCGTTGCCCAGGTCGGGCAGCCCCAGCATTTT.

This CDR3 is CASRWGYTGELFF. The CDR3 coding sequence is TGTGCCAGCCGGTGGGGGTACACCGGGGAGCTGTTTTTT. The chain has TRBV7-2 and TRBJ2-2; D is tentatively TRBD1 or TRBD2 (5 bases each). V was clipped by 8 bases and J by 3 bases, with 10 bases between them. Germline CDR1 is SGHTA and CDR2 is FQGNSA. The CDR3 runs 13 residues.

V gene TRBV4-2 combines with J gene TRBJ1-2; D is perhaps TRBD1 (6 bases). The CDR3 runs 14 residues. V lost 0 bases to trimming and J lost 11 bases, with 16 bases between them. Germline CDR1 is LGHNA and CDR2 is YNFKEQ. The CDR3 loop is CASSQDPWTAEYTF. The CDR3 coding sequence is TGTGCCAGCAGCCAAGACCCATGGACAGCCGAATACACCTTC.

The V and J genes are TRBV5-8 and TRBJ2-3; unclear D gene. Germline lookup yields CDR1 SGHTS and CDR2 YDEGEE. V was shortened by 0 bases and J by 3 bases, with 5 bases between the two germline ends. The CDR3 has 13 residues. The CDR3 protein is CASSLDWTDTQYF. The CDR3 nucleotides read TGTGCCAGCAGCTTGGACTGGACAGATACGCAGTATTTT.